These T cell receptor beta chains were read from a single sample in a study of cytotoxic CD8 clonotypes in ibrutinib-treated CLL. Using immunoSEQ multiplex PCR, the repertoire was profiled, and TCRdb retains in-frame clones only, with some absent. The table records about 140,000 clones, 60% to 80% of them present only once. The sequences come from PBMCs, collected after 12 months of ibrutinib treatment. The receptors derive from a human donor with chronic lymphocytic leukemia. The CDR3 runs from the conserved cysteine through the conserved F or W. Fields, in order: clone size, V gene, J gene, D gene, CDR3 protein, CDR3 DNA. The D gene is left open where the match is weak. Clone size, where shown, is once, few, many, or a class for clones that have expanded.

size: few; V: TRBV27; J: TRBJ2-7; D: TRBD1; CDR3: CASSLRPQGTYEQYF; DNA: TGTGCCAGCAGTTTACGGCCACAGGGGACCTACGAGCAGTACTTC
size: NA; V: TRBV4-1; J: TRBJ2-3; D: TRBD2; CDR3: CASNTAGDVTDTQYF; DNA: TGCGCCAGCAACACAGCGGGGGACGTCACAGATACGCAGTATTTT
size: once; V: TRBV6-5; J: TRBJ2-7; D: TRBD2; CDR3: CASSRRTSGIYEQYF; DNA: TGTGCCAGCAGCCGAAGGACTAGCGGGATCTACGAGCAGTACTTC
size: NA; V: TRBV4-1; J: TRBJ2-5; D: NA; CDR3: CASSRRGVQETQYF; DNA: TGCGCCAGCAGCCGAAGAGGGGTGCAAGAGACCCAGTACTTC
size: NA; V: TRBV28; J: TRBJ2-7; D: NA; CDR3: CASSLFRDFSFEQYF; DNA: TGTGCCAGCAGTTTATTCCGGGACTTCTCCTTCGAGCAGTACTTC
size: NA; V: TRBV5-1; J: TRBJ2-5; D: TRBD2; CDR3: CASSRSSGDQETQYF; DNA: TGCGCCAGCAGCCGGTCTAGCGGGGACCAAGAGACCCAGTACTTC
size: NA; V: TRBV7-9; J: TRBJ1-1; D: NA; CDR3: CASSLVEGRGRTEAFF; DNA: TGTGCCAGCAGCTTAGTCGAAGGTAGGGGCAGGACTGAAGCTTTCTTT
size: NA; V: TRBV5-1; J: TRBJ2-7; D: TRBD2; CDR3: CASSPTGGSYEQYF; DNA: TGCGCCAGCAGCCCTACGGGGGGTTCTTACGAGCAGTACTTC
size: NA; V: TRBV5-1; J: TRBJ1-1; D: NA; CDR3: CASSLQGGGTTEAFF; DNA: TGCGCCAGCAGCTTACAGGGTGGGGGAACCACTGAAGCTTTCTTT
size: NA; V: TRBV7-2; J: TRBJ2-3; D: NA; CDR3: CASSSSGYTQYF; DNA: TGTGCCAGCAGCTCCTCCGGTTATACGCAGTATTTT
size: few; V: TRBV9; J: TRBJ1-1; D: NA; CDR3: CASSVGGTEAFF; DNA: TGTGCCAGCAGCGTAGGTGGGACAGAAGCTTTCTTT
size: NA; V: TRBV27; J: TRBJ2-6; D: TRBD2; CDR3: CASRRVGGAGANVLTF; DNA: TGTGCCAGCAGAAGGGTTGGGGGGGCTGGGGCCAACGTCCTGACTTTC
size: NA; V: TRBV28; J: TRBJ1-2; D: TRBD1; CDR3: CASSLPYQTRQGLNYGYTF; DNA: TGTGCCAGCAGTTTACCCTACCAAACCAGACAGGGGCTTAACTATGGCTACACCTTC
size: NA; V: TRBV15; J: TRBJ1-4; D: NA; CDR3: CATSRGTGPGEKLFF; DNA: TGTGCCACCAGCAGAGGTACCGGGCCTGGGGAAAAACTGTTTTTT
size: NA; V: TRBV28; J: TRBJ2-1; D: NA; CDR3: CASTLERVLYNEQFF; DNA: TGTGCCAGCACTCTAGAGCGAGTTTTATACAATGAGCAGTTCTTC
size: NA; V: TRBV2; J: TRBJ2-5; D: NA; CDR3: CASSLNPNQETQYF; DNA: TGTGCCAGCAGCCTTAATCCGAACCAAGAGACCCAGTACTTC
size: NA; V: TRBV5-6; J: TRBJ2-7; D: TRBD1; CDR3: CASSHTGTGGRNEQYF; DNA: TGTGCCAGCAGCCATACCGGGACAGGGGGCCGCAACGAGCAGTACTTC
size: NA; V: TRBV4-1; J: TRBJ2-1; D: TRBD1; CDR3: CASSHRGTGVRDGQFF; DNA: TGCGCCAGCAGCCACAGGGGGACAGGGGTTCGCGATGGGCAGTTCTTC
size: NA; V: TRBV15; J: TRBJ2-1; D: NA; CDR3: CATSRPPAYNEQFF; DNA: TGTGCCACCAGCAGACCCCCAGCCTACAATGAGCAGTTCTTC
size: NA; V: TRBV28; J: TRBJ2-5; D: NA; CDR3: CASRSGSPRGETQYF; DNA: TGTGCCAGCAGATCGGGGTCCCCAAGGGGAGAGACCCAGTACTTC
size: NA; V: TRBV4-2; J: TRBJ2-7; D: NA; CDR3: CASSQEGTRYEQYF; DNA: TGTGCCAGCAGCCAAGAGGGGACCCGCTACGAGCAGTACTTC
size: NA; V: TRBV13; J: TRBJ2-3; D: NA; CDR3: CASSPSTDTQYF; DNA: TGTGCCAGCAGCCCCAGCACAGATACGCAGTATTTT
size: NA; V: TRBV5-1; J: TRBJ2-3; D: TRBD1; CDR3: CASSDQGASTDTQYF; DNA: TGCGCCAGCAGCGACCAGGGGGCAAGCACAGATACGCAGTATTTT
size: few; V: TRBV19; J: TRBJ2-2; D: NA; CDR3: CASRSRVAVTGELFF; DNA: TGTGCCAGTCGGAGCAGGGTGGCTGTCACCGGGGAGCTGTTTTTT
size: NA; V: TRBV2; J: TRBJ1-4; D: TRBD1; CDR3: CASSEALPGTGYEKLFF; DNA: TGTGCCAGCAGTGAAGCGCTTCCCGGGACAGGGTACGAAAAACTGTTTTTT
size: NA; V: TRBV4-1; J: TRBJ2-1; D: NA; CDR3: CASKALGTSAYNEQFF; DNA: TGCGCCAGCAAGGCCCTGGGGACGAGTGCCTACAATGAGCAGTTCTTC